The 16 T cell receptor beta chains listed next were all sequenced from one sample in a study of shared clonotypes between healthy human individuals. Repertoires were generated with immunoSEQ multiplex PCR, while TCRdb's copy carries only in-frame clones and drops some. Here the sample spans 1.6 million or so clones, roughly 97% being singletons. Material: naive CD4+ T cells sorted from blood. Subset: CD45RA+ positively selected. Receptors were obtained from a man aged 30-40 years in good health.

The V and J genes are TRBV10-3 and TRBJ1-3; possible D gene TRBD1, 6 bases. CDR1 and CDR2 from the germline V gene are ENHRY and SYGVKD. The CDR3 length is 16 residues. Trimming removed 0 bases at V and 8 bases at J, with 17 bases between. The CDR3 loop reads CAISESTTGRVDTIYF. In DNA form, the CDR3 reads TGTGCCATCAGTGAGTCGACGACAGGTAGAGTTGACACCATATATTTT.

The CDR3 sequence: CASSFTQAGYEQYF. CDR3 bases: TGTGCCAGCAGCTTCACCCAAGCTGGCTACGAGCAGTACTTC. This chain uses TRBV5-6 with TRBJ2-7; D is undetermined. The germline CDR1 and CDR2 sequences are SGHDT and YYEEEE. V shed 2 bases and J shed 3 bases, with 12 bases lying between them. The CDR3 runs 14 residues.

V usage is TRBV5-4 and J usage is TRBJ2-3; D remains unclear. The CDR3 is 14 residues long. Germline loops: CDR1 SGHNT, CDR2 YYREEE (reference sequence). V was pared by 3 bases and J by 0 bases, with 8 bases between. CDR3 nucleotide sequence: TGTGCCAGCAGCTCGGATGCGAGCACAGATACGCAGTATTTT. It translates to CASSSDASTDTQYF.

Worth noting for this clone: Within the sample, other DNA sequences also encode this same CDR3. CDR3 region: CASISGSSTDTQYF. The CDR3 DNA is TGTGCCAGCATAAGCGGGAGCTCCACAGATACGCAGTATTTT. The rearrangement uses TRBV28 and TRBJ2-3; TRBD2 aligns across 8 bases. The germline gives CDR1 MDHEN, CDR2 SYDVKM. V lost 7 bases, J lost 2 bases, and 5 bases stayed unmatched. This CDR3 contains 14 residues.

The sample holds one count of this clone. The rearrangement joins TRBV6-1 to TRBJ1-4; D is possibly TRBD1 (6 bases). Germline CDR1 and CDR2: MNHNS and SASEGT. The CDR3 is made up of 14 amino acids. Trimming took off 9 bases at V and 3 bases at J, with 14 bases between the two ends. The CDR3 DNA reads TGTGCCAGTGAAACAGGGACGTCTAATGAAAAACTGTTTTTT. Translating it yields CASETGTSNEKLFF.

Here the CDR3 DNA reads TGCGCCAGCAGCTCGGAGGGGGCTTCCTACGAGCAGTACTTC. Its translation is CASSSEGASYEQYF. The V call is TRBV5-1, the J call TRBJ2-7, with TRBD1 as a possible D gene (7 bases). The CDR3 has 14 amino acids. The V gene lost 3 bases and the J gene lost 1 base, with 11 bases spanning the gap. The germline gives CDR1 SGHRS, CDR2 YFSETQ.

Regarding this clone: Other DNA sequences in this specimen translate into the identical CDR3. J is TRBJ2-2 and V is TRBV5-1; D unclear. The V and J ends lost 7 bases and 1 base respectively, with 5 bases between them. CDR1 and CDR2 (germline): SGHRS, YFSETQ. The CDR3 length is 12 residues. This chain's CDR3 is CASRENTGELFF. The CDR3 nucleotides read TGCGCCAGCCGTGAGAACACCGGGGAGCTGTTTTTT.

The CDR3 here is CASSLEGHPKAGANVLTF. The CDR3 nucleotides read TGTGCCAGCAGCTTGGAGGGACACCCTAAGGCTGGGGCCAACGTCCTGACTTTC. The rearrangement uses TRBV5-5 and TRBJ2-6; D is possibly TRBD1 (6 bases). V shed 0 bases and J shed 2 bases, with 15 bases lying between them. The germline V gene encodes CDR1 SGHKS and CDR2 YYEKEE (reference sequence). There are 18 residues in the CDR3.

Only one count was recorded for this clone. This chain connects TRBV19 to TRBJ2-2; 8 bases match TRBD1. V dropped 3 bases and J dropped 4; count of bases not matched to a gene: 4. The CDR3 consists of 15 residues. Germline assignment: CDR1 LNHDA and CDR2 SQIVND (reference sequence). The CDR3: CASSMGRGPTGELFF. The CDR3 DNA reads TGTGCCAGTAGTATGGGCAGGGGGCCCACCGGGGAGCTGTTTTTT.

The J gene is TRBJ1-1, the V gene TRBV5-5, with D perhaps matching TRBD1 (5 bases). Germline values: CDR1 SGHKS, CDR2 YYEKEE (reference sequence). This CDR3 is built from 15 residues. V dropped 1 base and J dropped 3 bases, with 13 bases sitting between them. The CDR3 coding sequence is TGTGCCAGCAGCTTGTCGAGGGGCGGGTACACTGAAGCTTTCTTT. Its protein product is CASSLSRGGYTEAFF.

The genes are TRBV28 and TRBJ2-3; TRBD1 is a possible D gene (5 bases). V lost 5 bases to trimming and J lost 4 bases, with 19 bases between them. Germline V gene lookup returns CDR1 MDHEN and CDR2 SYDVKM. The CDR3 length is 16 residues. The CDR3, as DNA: TGTGCCAGCAGTCTAATACCACTCGACAGTTCAGATACGCAGTATTTT. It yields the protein CASSLIPLDSSDTQYF.

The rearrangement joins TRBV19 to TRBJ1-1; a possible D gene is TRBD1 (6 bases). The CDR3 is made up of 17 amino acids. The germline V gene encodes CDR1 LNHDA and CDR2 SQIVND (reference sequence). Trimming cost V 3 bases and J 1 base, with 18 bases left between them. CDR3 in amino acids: CASSINPIWGANTEAFF. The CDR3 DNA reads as TGTGCCAGTAGTATCAATCCCATTTGGGGGGCGAACACTGAAGCTTTCTTT. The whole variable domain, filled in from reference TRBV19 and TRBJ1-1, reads DGGITQSPKYLFRKEGQNVTLSCEQNLNHDAMYWYRQDPGQGLRLIYYSQIVNDFQKGDIAEGYSVSREKKESFPLTVTSAQKNPTAFYLCASSINPIWGANTEAFFGQGTRLTVV.

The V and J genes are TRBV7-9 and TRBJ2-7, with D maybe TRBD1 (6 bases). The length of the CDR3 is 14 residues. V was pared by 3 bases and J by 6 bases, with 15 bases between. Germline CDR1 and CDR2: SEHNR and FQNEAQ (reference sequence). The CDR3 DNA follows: TGTGCCAGCAGCTTCTCCGGGACAACCCGCGAGCAGTACTTC. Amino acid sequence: CASSFSGTTREQYF. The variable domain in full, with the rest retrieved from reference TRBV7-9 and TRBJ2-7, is DTGVSQNPRHKITKRGQNVTFRCDPISEHNRLYWYRQTLGQGPEFLTYFQNEAQLEKSRLLSDRFSAERPKGSFSTLEIQRTEQGDSAMYLCASSFSGTTREQYFGPGTRLTVT.

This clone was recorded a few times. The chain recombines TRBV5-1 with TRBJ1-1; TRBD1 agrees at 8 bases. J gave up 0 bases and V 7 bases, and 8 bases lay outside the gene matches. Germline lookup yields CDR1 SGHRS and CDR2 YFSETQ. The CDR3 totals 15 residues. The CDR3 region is CASGLGQGMNTEAFF. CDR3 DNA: TGCGCCAGCGGCCTTGGACAGGGAATGAACACTGAAGCTTTCTTT.

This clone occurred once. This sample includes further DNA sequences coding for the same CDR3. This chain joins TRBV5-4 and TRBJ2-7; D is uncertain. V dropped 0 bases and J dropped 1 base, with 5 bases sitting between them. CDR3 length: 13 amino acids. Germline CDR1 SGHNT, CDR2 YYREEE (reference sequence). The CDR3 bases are TGTGCCAGCAGCTTGGGGGTGTCCTACGAGCAGTACTTC. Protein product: CASSLGVSYEQYF.

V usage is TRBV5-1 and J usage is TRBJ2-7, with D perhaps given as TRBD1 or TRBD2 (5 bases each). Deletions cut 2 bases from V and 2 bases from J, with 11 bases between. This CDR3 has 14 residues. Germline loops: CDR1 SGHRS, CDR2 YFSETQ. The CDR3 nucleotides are TGCGCCAGCAGCTTTGGGACGTACGCCTACGAGCAGTACTTC. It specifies CASSFGTYAYEQYF.